The text below deals with one T cell receptor (beta chain). The method was immunoSEQ multiplex PCR; TCRdb's version includes in-frame clones alone and lacks a portion of them. The sample records roughly 58,000 clones, about four fifths being singletons. This record belongs to a study of blood T cell repertoires in COVID-19. J was trimmed by 7 bases and V by 0 bases; bases with no gene match: 5. The germline gives CDR1 SGDLS, CDR2 YYNGEE. The CDR3 totals 15 residues. This chain uses TRBV9 with TRBJ2-2, with 8 bases fitting TRBD2. Sequenced material: peripheral blood. This receptor was obtained from a man in his sixties or seventies with active COVID-19. The CDR3 DNA sequence: TGTGCCAGCAGCGTAGTGTCGGGAGGGTTCGGGGAGCTGTTTTTT. As protein: CASSVVSGGFGELFF.